The following is a T cell receptor beta chain sequence with its context. The antigen is unknown. The source of the sample is a study of molecular identifiers for immune sequencing clone quantification. Study-wide findings and caveats: In CMV-specific effectors, clones above 20 copies held over 97% of molecules; naive, under 1%.

CDR3 length: 14 residues. Germline V gene lookup returns CDR1 GTSNPN and CDR2 SVGIG (reference sequence). Trimming removed 0 bases from V and 7 bases from J, with 10 bases in between. Previously described methods and listed TCR primers were employed for the bulk TCR libraries. In TCRdb, the PCR reads were re-called with MiXCR into one record per CDR3 protein. The sample shows 460,000 or so distinct CDR3 sequences, roughly 24% of them seen only once. Input for naive CD8 libraries was about 17,000 to 1,100,000 sorted cells; the RNA fraction used was 10%, 30% or 50%. Source material: naive CD8+ T cells from blood, with Jurkat cell RNA spiked in. Subset given: FACS-sorted CD8+CD4-CCR7+CD45RA+ naive T cells. The TCR originated in a human donor in good health. Some libraries in this study had Jurkat cell RNA spiked in. The chain joins TRBV30 to TRBJ1-6, with D uncertain. The CDR3 bases are TGTGCCTGGAGTGTAGTGCGGGCCAATTCACCCCTCCACTTT. It is translated as CAWSVVRANSPLHF. Filled out from reference TRBV30 and TRBJ1-6, the complete variable domain reads SQTIHQWPATLVQPVGSPLSLECTVEGTSNPNLYWYRQAAGRGLQLLFYSVGIGQISSEVPQNLSASRPQDRQFILSSKKLLLSDSGFYLCAWSVVRANSPLHFGNGTRLTVT.